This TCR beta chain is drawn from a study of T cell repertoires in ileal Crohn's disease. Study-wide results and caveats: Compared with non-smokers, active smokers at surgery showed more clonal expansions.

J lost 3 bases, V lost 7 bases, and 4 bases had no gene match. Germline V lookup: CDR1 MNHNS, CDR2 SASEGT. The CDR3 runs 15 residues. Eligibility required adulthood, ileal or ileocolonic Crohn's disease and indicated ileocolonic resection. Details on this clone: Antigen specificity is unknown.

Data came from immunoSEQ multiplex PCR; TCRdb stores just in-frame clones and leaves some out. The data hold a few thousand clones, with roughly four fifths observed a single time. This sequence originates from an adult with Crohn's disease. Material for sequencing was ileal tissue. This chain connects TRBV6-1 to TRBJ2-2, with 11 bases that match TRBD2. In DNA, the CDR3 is TGTGCCAGCATTGGGACTAGCGGATACACCGGGGAGCTGTTTTTT. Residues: CASIGTSGYTGELFF.